This T cell receptor beta chain was sequenced for a study of T cell responses to AZD1222 COVID-19 vaccine. Study-wide findings and caveats: Researchers took repertoire samples only after the peak T cell response had come.

Using immunoSEQ multiplex PCR, the repertoire was profiled, and TCRdb retains in-frame clones only, with some absent. The table shows roughly 150,000 clones, with over 70% occurring only once. As for this clone: Its specificity is unknown.

V lost 6 bases to trimming and J lost 3 bases; unmatched junction nucleotides: 11. This CDR3 contains 15 residues. CDR1 is SGHVS, CDR2 FNYEAQ, per germline. The study pooled second doses at about 4 or about 12 weeks. The sample in question was peripheral blood, obtained 28 days after the second AZD1222 dose. The chain is built from TRBV7-6 and TRBJ2-7; 7 bases agree with TRBD1. This clonotype originated in an adult who received the AZD1222 COVID-19 vaccine. CDR3 residues: CASSPRPGTDYEQYF. CDR3 in DNA: TGTGCCAGCAGTCCCAGACCCGGGACAGACTACGAGCAGTACTTC.